This T cell receptor beta chain stems from a study of naive and memory T cell subsets. This clonotype was seen ten or more times. Trimming shortened V by 5 bases and J by 8 bases, and 13 bases separated the two germline ends. Germline V gene data show CDR1 as SGHNT and CDR2 as YENEEA. This CDR3 is built from 13 residues. An oligonucleotide containing a UMI was ligated to the 3' end of TCR cDNA. Reverse transcription used DNase-treated unsorted total RNA, aiming for about 1 to 1000 ng. Ligated cDNA underwent four rounds of PCR with nested alpha and beta constant region primers and SP2. TCRdb re-derived calls from the 5' RACE reads in MiXCR, one entry per CDR3 protein. The sample has approximately 58,000 distinct CDR3 sequences, approximately 6.6% seen once.

The receptor was isolated from a male donor in good health. This chain connects TRBV11-3 to TRBJ2-1; D is perhaps TRBD1 or TRBD2 (5 bases each). The CDR3 DNA reads TGTGCCAGCAGCCCCCAACGGGACGATGAGCAGTTCTTC. Protein product: CASSPQRDDEQFF.